This T cell receptor beta chain is from a study of blood T cell repertoires in COVID-19. For the study at large: COVID-19 samples, acute and convalescent, were from the United States, Italy and Spain. T cells, B-cell-depleted T cells, or PBMCs provided the cDNA or gDNA that served as material.

In the study's own analysis: Cell counts per sample came from amplifying reference gene primers. Measured with immunoSEQ multiplex PCR; TCRdb has only the in-frame clones, and not every one. V and J calls plus clone size are reproduced from that table; the DNA served to infer D and trimming. The sample carries 140,000 to 150,000 clones, more than 75% recorded once. This clone was seen a handful of times. The CDR3 loop spans 16 amino acids. V shed 1 base and J shed 4 bases, with 14 bases lying between them. In germline, CDR1 is LNHDA, CDR2 SQIVND (reference sequence). The chain has TRBV19 and TRBJ1-5; the D gene is possibly TRBD1 (5 bases). Sequenced input: peripheral blood. This receptor was identified in a man aged 80 or over with acute or convalescent COVID-19. As DNA, the CDR3 is TGTGCCAGTAGTATAGGGGGCCGAATTCAAAATCAGCCCCAGCATTTT. This translates into CASSIGGRIQNQPQHF. Full variable domain (rest looked up from reference TRBV19 and TRBJ1-5): DGGITQSPKYLFRKEGQNVTLSCEQNLNHDAMYWYRQDPGQGLRLIYYSQIVNDFQKGDIAEGYSVSREKKESFPLTVTSAQKNPTAFYLCASSIGGRIQNQPQHFGDGTRLSIL.